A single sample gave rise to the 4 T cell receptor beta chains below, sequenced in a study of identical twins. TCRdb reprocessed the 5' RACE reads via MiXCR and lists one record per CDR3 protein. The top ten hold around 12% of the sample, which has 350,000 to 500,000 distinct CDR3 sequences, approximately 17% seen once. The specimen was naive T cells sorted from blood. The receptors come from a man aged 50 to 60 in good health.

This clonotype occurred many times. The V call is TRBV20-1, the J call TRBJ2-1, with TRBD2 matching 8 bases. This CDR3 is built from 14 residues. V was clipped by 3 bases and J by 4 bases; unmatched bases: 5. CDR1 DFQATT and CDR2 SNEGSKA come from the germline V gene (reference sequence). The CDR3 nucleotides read TGCAGTGCTAGTCTAGCGGGTGCTTACAATGAGCAGTTCTTC. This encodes CSASLAGAYNEQFF.

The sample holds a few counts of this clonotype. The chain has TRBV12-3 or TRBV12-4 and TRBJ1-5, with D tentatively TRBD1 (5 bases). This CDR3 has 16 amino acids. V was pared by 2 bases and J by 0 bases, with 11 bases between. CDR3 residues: CASSLRGGYSNQPQHF. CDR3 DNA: TGTGCCAGCAGTTTAAGGGGTGGTTATAGCAATCAGCCCCAGCATTTT.

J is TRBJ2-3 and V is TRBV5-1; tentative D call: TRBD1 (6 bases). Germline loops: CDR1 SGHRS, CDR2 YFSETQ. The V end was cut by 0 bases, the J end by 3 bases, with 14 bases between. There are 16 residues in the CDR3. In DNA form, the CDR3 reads TGCGCCAGCAGCTTGGCCGTGGGGGCACCTACAGATACGCAGTATTTT. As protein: CASSLAVGAPTDTQYF.

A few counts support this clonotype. The CDR3 spells CASSPMSGSFYNEQFF. The CDR3 bases are TGTGCCAGCTCACCAATGAGCGGGAGCTTTTACAATGAGCAGTTCTTC. The chain employs TRBV18 and TRBJ2-1; 8 bases are a match to TRBD2. Trimming cost V 2 bases and J 4 bases; bases outside gene matches: 7. The V gene's germline CDR1 is KGHSH and CDR2 LQKENI. This CDR3 spans 16 amino acids.